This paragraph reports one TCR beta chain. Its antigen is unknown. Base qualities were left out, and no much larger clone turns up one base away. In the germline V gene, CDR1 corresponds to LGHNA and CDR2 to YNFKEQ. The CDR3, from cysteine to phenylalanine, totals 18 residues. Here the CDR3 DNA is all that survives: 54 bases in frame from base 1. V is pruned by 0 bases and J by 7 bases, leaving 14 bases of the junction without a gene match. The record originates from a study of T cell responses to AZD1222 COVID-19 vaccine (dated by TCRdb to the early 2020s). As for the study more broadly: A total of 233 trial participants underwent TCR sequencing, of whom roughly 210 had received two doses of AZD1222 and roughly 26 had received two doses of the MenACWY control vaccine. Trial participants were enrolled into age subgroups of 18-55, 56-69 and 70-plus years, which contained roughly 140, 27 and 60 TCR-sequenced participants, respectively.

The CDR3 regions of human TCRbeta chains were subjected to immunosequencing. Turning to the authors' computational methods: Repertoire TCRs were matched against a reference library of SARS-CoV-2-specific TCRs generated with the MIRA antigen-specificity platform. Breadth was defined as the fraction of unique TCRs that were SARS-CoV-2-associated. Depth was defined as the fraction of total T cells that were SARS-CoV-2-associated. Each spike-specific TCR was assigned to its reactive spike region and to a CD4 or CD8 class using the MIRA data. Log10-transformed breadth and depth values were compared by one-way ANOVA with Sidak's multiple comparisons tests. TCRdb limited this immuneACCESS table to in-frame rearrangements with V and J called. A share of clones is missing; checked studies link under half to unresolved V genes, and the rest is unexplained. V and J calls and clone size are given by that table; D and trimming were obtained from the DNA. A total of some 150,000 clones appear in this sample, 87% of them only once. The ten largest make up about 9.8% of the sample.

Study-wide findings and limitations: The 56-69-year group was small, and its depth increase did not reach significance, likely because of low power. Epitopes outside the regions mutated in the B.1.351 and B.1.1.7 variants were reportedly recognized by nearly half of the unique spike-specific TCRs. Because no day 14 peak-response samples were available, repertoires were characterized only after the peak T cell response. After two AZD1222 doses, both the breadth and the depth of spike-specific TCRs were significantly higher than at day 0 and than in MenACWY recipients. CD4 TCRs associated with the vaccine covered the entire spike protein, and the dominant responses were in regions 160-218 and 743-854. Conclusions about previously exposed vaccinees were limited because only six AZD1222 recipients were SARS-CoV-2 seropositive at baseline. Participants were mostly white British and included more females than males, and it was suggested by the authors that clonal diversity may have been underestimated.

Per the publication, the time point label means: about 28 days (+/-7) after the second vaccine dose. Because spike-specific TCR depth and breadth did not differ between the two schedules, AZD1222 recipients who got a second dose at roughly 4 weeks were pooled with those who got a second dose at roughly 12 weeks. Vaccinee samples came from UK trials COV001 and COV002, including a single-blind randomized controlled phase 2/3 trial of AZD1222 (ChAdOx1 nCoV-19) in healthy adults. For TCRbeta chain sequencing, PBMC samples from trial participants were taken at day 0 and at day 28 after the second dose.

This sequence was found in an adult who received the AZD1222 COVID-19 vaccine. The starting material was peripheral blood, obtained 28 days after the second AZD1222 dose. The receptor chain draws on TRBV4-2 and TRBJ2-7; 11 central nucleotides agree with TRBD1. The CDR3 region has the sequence CASSQEVGQGAPVGEQYF. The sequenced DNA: TGTGCCAGCAGCCAAGAGGTCGGACAGGGGGCGCCGGTGGGTGAGCAGTACTTC.